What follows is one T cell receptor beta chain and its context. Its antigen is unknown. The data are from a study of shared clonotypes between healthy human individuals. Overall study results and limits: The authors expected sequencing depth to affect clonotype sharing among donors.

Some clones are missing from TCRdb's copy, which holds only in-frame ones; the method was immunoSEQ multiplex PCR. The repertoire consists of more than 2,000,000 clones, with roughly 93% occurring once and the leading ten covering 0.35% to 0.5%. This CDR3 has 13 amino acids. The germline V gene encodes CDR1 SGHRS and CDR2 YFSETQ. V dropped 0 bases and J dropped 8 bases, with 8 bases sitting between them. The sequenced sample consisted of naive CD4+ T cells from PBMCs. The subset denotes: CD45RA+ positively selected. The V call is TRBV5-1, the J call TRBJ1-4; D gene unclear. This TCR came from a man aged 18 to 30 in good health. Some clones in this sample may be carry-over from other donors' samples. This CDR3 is CASSLAHGEKLFF. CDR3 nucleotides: TGCGCCAGCAGCTTGGCCCACGGAGAAAAACTGTTTTTT.